The 8 T cell receptor beta chains below were found in one sample sequenced in a study of T-cell reconstitution after alpha-beta-depleted transplantation in children. A TCRbeta library incorporating unique molecular identifiers was prepared. Each CDR3 protein is one row after TCRdb ran MiXCR on the PCR reads. This sample carries more than 550,000 distinct CDR3 sequences, 8% to 11% of them seen once, and the ten largest clones take about 4.2%. The sequenced sample was PBMCs from the stem cell graft donor, obtained from the stem cell graft. Every receptor here comes from a human donor who donated a stem cell graft to a child with acute myeloid leukemia.

This clonotype was seen at least ten times. This chain uses TRBV27 with TRBJ2-7; D may be TRBD2 (6 bases). Per the germline V gene, CDR1 is MNHEY and CDR2 is SMNVEV (reference sequence). The germline V and J ends were trimmed by 3 bases and 4 bases, with 10 bases remaining between them. CDR3 length equals 13 residues. CDR3 DNA sequence: TGTGCCAGCAGTTTCACTAGCAGGTACGAGCAGTACTTC. Protein: CASSFTSRYEQYF.

Note on this clonotype: The germline gene is not matched at one end of the junction; a read error may be the cause. V usage is TRBV6-6 and J usage is TRBJ2-7; the match to TRBD1 covers 8 bases. CDR1 and CDR2 from the germline V gene are MNHNY and SVGAGI (reference sequence). CDR3 length equals 11 residues. The CDR3 here is CASSDGQGGRF. In DNA, the CDR3 is TGTGCCAGCAGTGACGGACAGGGAGGACGCTTC.

In this sample, this clonotype turned up a few times. The V call is TRBV28, the J call TRBJ2-7, with TRBD2 identical over 7 bases. J lost 7 bases, V lost 1 base, and 7 bases had no gene match. The germline V gene encodes CDR1 MDHEN and CDR2 SYDVKM. The CDR3 is made up of 14 amino acids. This CDR3 is CASSLSTPGGEQYF. Written as DNA, the CDR3 is TGTGCCAGCAGTTTATCTACGCCCGGGGGGGAGCAGTACTTC.

This clonotype was seen only a few times. The rearrangement joins TRBV20-1 to TRBJ2-3; the match to TRBD2 covers 7 bases. This CDR3 comprises 16 residues. V lost 6 bases to trimming and J lost 0 bases; unmatched junction nucleotides: 12. CDR1 and CDR2 from the germline V gene are DFQATT and SNEGSKA (reference sequence). CDR3 sequence (DNA): TGCAGTGCCCTGGGCCTACTAGCGCCGAGCACAGATACGCAGTATTTT. As protein: CSALGLLAPSTDTQYF.

This clonotype was detected many times. The rearrangement joins TRBV15 to TRBJ2-1; the D gene is possibly TRBD2 (6 bases). This CDR3 is 15 amino acids long. Per germline, CDR1 LNHNV and CDR2 YYDKDF (reference sequence). Trimming shortened V by 0 bases and J by 7 bases, and 13 bases separated the two germline ends. The CDR3 region is CATSRDVGGANEQFF. The CDR3 region has the DNA TGTGCCACCAGCAGAGATGTTGGAGGGGCGAATGAGCAGTTCTTC.

Only a few counts were recorded for this clonotype. The J gene is TRBJ2-3, the V gene TRBV12-3 or TRBV12-4; TRBD2 is a possible D gene (5 bases). The CDR3 totals 12 residues. V was cut by 3 bases and J by 5 bases, with 6 bases left in between. CDR3 nucleotides: TGTGCCAGCAGTTTCGGGGTAGATACGCAGTATTTT. This sequence encodes CASSFGVDTQYF.

This clonotype was observed a handful of times. The chain is built from TRBV20-1 and TRBJ2-7; 8 bases line up with TRBD1. V shed 2 bases, J shed 2 bases, and the junction held 8 bases outside the gene matches. CDR1 is DFQATT and CDR2 is SNEGSKA in the germline V gene (reference sequence). The CDR3 covers 15 residues. The CDR3 nucleotides read TGCAGTGCTAGATCAATGACAGGGGACACCTACGAGCAGTACTTC. Translated: CSARSMTGDTYEQYF.

CDR3 nucleotides: TGCAGCGTTGCGGTGCACCCCTACGAGCAGTACTTC. It codes for CSVAVHPYEQYF. The chain employs TRBV29-1 and TRBJ2-7; D is unclear. Germline CDR1 SQVTM, CDR2 ANQGSEA. Deletions cut 4 bases from V and 2 bases from J, with 9 bases between. The CDR3 covers 12 residues.